The 32 T cell receptor beta chains below all came from one sample that was sequenced in a study of shared clonotypes between healthy human individuals. CD45RO-negative, CCR7-selected cells formed the naive CD8 fraction, which excluded terminally differentiated effector memory CD45RA+ cells. The table came from immunoSEQ multiplex PCR; TCRdb's copy has only in-frame clones and leaves some out. The sample has roughly 2 million clones, approximately 94% seen once. The specimen was naive CD8+ T cells sorted from blood. Every receptor here comes from a man aged 18 to 30 in good health.

V gene TRBV27 combines with J gene TRBJ2-7; the D gene is possibly TRBD1 (6 bases). The germline V gene has CDR1 MNHEY and CDR2 SMNVEV (reference sequence). This CDR3 comprises 15 residues. Trimming cost V 5 bases and J 1 base, with 15 bases left between them. The CDR3 loop reads CASSPDMDRSYEQYF. As DNA, the CDR3 is TGTGCCAGCAGTCCAGACATGGACAGATCCTACGAGCAGTACTTC.

V is TRBV18 and J is TRBJ2-7; D not resolved. There are 17 residues in the CDR3. Trimming took off 6 bases at V and 3 bases at J, with 24 bases between the two ends. Germline V lookup: CDR1 KGHSH, CDR2 LQKENI. CDR3: CASSPDGRWLEYYEQYF. In DNA, the CDR3 is TGTGCCAGCTCCCCTGACGGAAGGTGGCTTGAGTACTACGAGCAGTACTTC.

The chain joins TRBV6-5 to TRBJ2-5; 10 bases align to TRBD2. The V segment lost 5 bases and the J segment 2 bases; nucleotides outside the gene matches: 5. In germline, CDR1 is MNHEY, CDR2 SVGAGI. The CDR3 runs 15 residues. In DNA form, the CDR3 reads TGTGCCAGCAGTCCATGGACTAGCGGTCAAGAGACCCAGTACTTC. Translation: CASSPWTSGQETQYF.

V is TRBV7-9 and J is TRBJ2-7, with TRBD1 matching 7 bases. The length of the CDR3 is 16 residues. Germline values: CDR1 SEHNR, CDR2 FQNEAQ (reference sequence). Germline trimming cut 4 bases from V and 4 bases from J; bases unmatched to any gene: 13. The CDR3 bases are TGTGCCAGCAGCTCACTAACCGGGACAGACTCTTACGAGCAGTACTTC. As protein: CASSSLTGTDSYEQYF.

Points on this clone: Different DNA sequences within this sample yield the same CDR3. V and J are TRBV4-1 and TRBJ2-7; no clear D gene. CDR1 MGHRA and CDR2 YSYEKL come from the germline V gene. The CDR3 runs 12 residues. The V gene lost 1 base and the J gene lost 7 bases, with 8 bases spanning the gap. The CDR3 nucleotides are TGCGCCAGCAGCCAAGTGGGTGGGGAGCAGTACTTC. It yields the protein CASSQVGGEQYF.

This clone has only one observation. The chain carries TRBV6-1 and TRBJ2-7, with D unresolved. Trimming removed 2 bases from V and 3 bases from J, with 17 bases in between. The CDR3 is 16 residues long. Germline assignment: CDR1 MNHNS and CDR2 SASEGT. In DNA form, the CDR3 reads TGTGCCAGCAGTGAATTTATCACCCAGAGCTACTACGAGCAGTACTTC. Translation gives CASSEFITQSYYEQYF.

The chain recombines TRBV6-5 with TRBJ2-1; no clear D. V was pared by 5 bases and J by 9 bases, with 14 bases between. Germline CDR1 reads MNHEY; CDR2 reads SVGAGI. The CDR3 covers 13 residues. The CDR3 bases are TGTGCCAGCAGTACCAGAGCTTTAAGTGAGCAGTTCTTC. Translating gives CASSTRALSEQFF.

This chain joins TRBV7-9 and TRBJ1-5; D is undetermined. V was clipped by 5 bases and J by 3 bases, with 14 bases between them. CDR1 is SEHNR, CDR2 FQNEAQ, per germline (reference sequence). This CDR3 is 15 amino acids long. CDR3 protein: CASSSTVTANQPQHF. CDR3 coding DNA: TGTGCCAGCAGCAGTACCGTCACAGCCAATCAGCCCCAGCATTTT. Complete variable domain (other parts from reference TRBV7-9 and TRBJ1-5): DTGVSQNPRHKITKRGQNVTFRCDPISEHNRLYWYRQTLGQGPEFLTYFQNEAQLEKSRLLSDRFSAERPKGSFSTLEIQRTEQGDSAMYLCASSSTVTANQPQHFGDGTRLSIL.

V and J are TRBV4-1 and TRBJ1-1; the D is unclear. Germline values: CDR1 MGHRA, CDR2 YSYEKL. V was shortened by 5 bases and J by 1 base, with 17 bases between the two germline ends. This CDR3 is built from 16 residues. CDR3 loop: CASSGWAGSANTEAFF. CDR3 sequence (DNA): TGCGCCAGCAGCGGTTGGGCGGGGTCTGCGAACACTGAAGCTTTCTTT.

The chain employs TRBV4-1 and TRBJ2-7, with TRBD1 as a possible D gene (6 bases). V lost 2 bases, J lost 4 bases, and 15 bases lay in between. CDR1 and CDR2 (germline): MGHRA, YSYEKL. The CDR3 is 15 amino acids. As DNA, the CDR3 is TGCGCCAGCAGCCAACGGGACACTAATCAGTACGAGCAGTACTTC. This encodes CASSQRDTNQYEQYF.

The V and J genes are TRBV5-8 and TRBJ2-5, with 9 bases fitting TRBD1. The CDR3 has 14 residues. The V segment lost 4 bases and the J segment 1 base; nucleotides outside the gene matches: 2. Germline V CDR1 and CDR2: SGHTS, YDEGEE. The CDR3 DNA sequence: TGTGCCAGCAGCAGGGGACAGGGCCAAGAGACCCAGTACTTC. Amino acid sequence: CASSRGQGQETQYF.

The V call is TRBV6-5, the J call TRBJ2-7, with TRBD1 matching over 7 bases. V was clipped by 4 bases and J by 0 bases; unmatched bases: 9. The CDR3 contains 16 residues. Germline CDR1 and CDR2: MNHEY and SVGAGI. CDR3 in DNA: TGTGCCAGCAGTTCGAGCTCGGGACAGCTCTCCTACGAGCAGTACTTC. Translating it yields CASSSSSGQLSYEQYF.

The chain links TRBV7-2 to TRBJ1-1; 9 bases line up with TRBD1. Germline V gene lookup returns CDR1 SGHTA and CDR2 FQGNSA. This CDR3 is 14 amino acids long. V lost 6 bases and J lost 5; bases outside the gene matches: 7. This CDR3 is CASSPTGGWTEAFF. The CDR3, as DNA: TGTGCCAGCAGTCCGACAGGGGGATGGACTGAAGCTTTCTTT.

V is TRBV11-1 and J is TRBJ1-1; D is unresolved. CDR1 and CDR2 from the germline V gene are SGHAT and FQDESV (reference sequence). Trimming removed 1 base from V and 3 bases from J, with 15 bases in between. This CDR3 spans 16 amino acids. This CDR3 is CASSLGWYGEDTEAFF. The CDR3 DNA is TGTGCCAGCAGCTTAGGGTGGTATGGGGAGGACACTGAAGCTTTCTTT.

This chain joins TRBV5-1 and TRBJ1-6; D remains ambiguous. The CDR3 is 17 residues long. V was shortened by 2 bases and J by 7 bases, with 19 bases between the two germline ends. Germline CDR1 SGHRS, CDR2 YFSETQ. The CDR3 DNA sequence: TGCGCCAGCAGCTTAATGGACCAGAGTACGGGGAATTCACCCCTCCACTTT. This translates into CASSLMDQSTGNSPLHF.

This sequence joins TRBV30 and TRBJ1-2; D perhaps matches TRBD1 (6 bases). This CDR3 is built from 14 residues. CDR1 is GTSNPN and CDR2 is SVGIG in the germline V gene (reference sequence). V gave up 0 bases and J gave up 4 bases, with 12 bases separating them. DNA for the CDR3: TGTGCCTGGAGTGTAGAGAGACAGGTCTATGGCTACACCTTC. It specifies CAWSVERQVYGYTF.

With regard to this clone: Other DNA sequences within the sample encode an identical CDR3. V gene TRBV5-1 combines with J gene TRBJ2-7; TRBD1 might be the D (6 bases). Trimming stripped 3 bases from V and 7 bases from J, with 14 bases between. Germline-derived CDR1 and CDR2 are SGHRS and YFSETQ. The CDR3 has 13 residues. CDR3 amino acids: CASSSLQGGEQYF. The CDR3 coding sequence is TGCGCCAGCAGCTCGCTACAGGGTGGGGAGCAGTACTTC.

The chain uses TRBV14 and TRBJ2-5, with TRBD1 identical over 7 bases. With 6 bases clipped from V and 4 bases from J, the junction kept 5 bases outside the gene matches. This CDR3 contains 13 residues. Germline loops: CDR1 SGHDN, CDR2 FVKESK. The CDR3 here is CASRPTGLETQYF. CDR3 DNA: TGTGCCAGCAGACCGACAGGGTTAGAGACCCAGTACTTC.

Concerning this clone: The sample carries other DNA sequences with the same CDR3. The CDR3 DNA reads as TGCGCCAGCAGCCAAGATCGAGGGGACGAGCAGTACTTC. This encodes CASSQDRGDEQYF. The V gene is TRBV4-1, the J gene TRBJ2-7, with D perhaps given as TRBD1 or TRBD2 (5 bases each). This CDR3 comprises 13 residues. The V end was cut by 0 bases, the J end by 5 bases, with 8 bases between. The germline V gene has CDR1 MGHRA and CDR2 YSYEKL.

J is TRBJ2-7 and V is TRBV19; the D is unclear. The CDR3 has 14 amino acids. Germline-derived CDR1 and CDR2 are LNHDA and SQIVND (reference sequence). Trimming took 6 bases from V and 0 from J, leaving 12 bases between them. The CDR3 nucleotides are TGTGCCAGTAGCGCTGAACGGTACTCCTACGAGCAGTACTTC. It yields the protein CASSAERYSYEQYF.

The V and J genes are TRBV7-9 and TRBJ2-5, with D unresolved. Germline values: CDR1 SEHNR, CDR2 FQNEAQ (reference sequence). Between the trimmed V and J ends, which lost 5 bases and 6 bases, there was a span of 16 bases. The CDR3 extends over 14 amino acids. Here the CDR3 DNA reads TGTGCCAGCAGCACGGACGGACCCGAGCAGACCCAGTACTTC. It encodes CASSTDGPEQTQYF.

The V gene is TRBV27, the J gene TRBJ2-7; D not resolved. Between the trimmed V and J ends, which lost 0 bases and 2 bases, there was a span of 5 bases. CDR3 length: 13 residues. The germline V gene has CDR1 MNHEY and CDR2 SMNVEV (reference sequence). This chain's CDR3 is CASSLSNTYEQYF. The CDR3 nucleotides read TGTGCCAGCAGTTTATCAAATACCTACGAGCAGTACTTC.

This clone has only one observation. The chain joins TRBV18 to TRBJ1-2; D might be TRBD1 (5 bases). The CDR3 runs to 14 residues. With 5 bases removed from V and 3 bases from J, the gap between germline ends came to 13 bases. The germline V gene encodes CDR1 KGHSH and CDR2 LQKENI. The CDR3 DNA follows: TGTGCCAGCTCAGAAGGGACCGCTTACTATGGCTACACCTTC. It yields the protein CASSEGTAYYGYTF.

The chain recombines TRBV6-6 with TRBJ2-7; no clear D. Trimming left V 2 bases short and J 3 bases short, with 8 bases between. This CDR3 region has 13 residues. CDR1 and CDR2 from the germline V gene are MNHNY and SVGAGI (reference sequence). CDR3 DNA: TGTGCCAGCAGTTACCCGGAGCACTACGAGCAGTACTTC. Its protein is CASSYPEHYEQYF.

The V and J genes are TRBV13 and TRBJ2-5; 9 positions match TRBD1. The CDR3 is made up of 17 amino acids. The V segment lost 5 bases and the J segment 4 bases; nucleotides outside the gene matches: 14. CDR1 and CDR2 from the germline V gene are PRHDT and FYEKMQ (reference sequence). The CDR3 bases are TGTGCCAGCAGCCCGAGGGGACAGGGAAGGTTGGGAGAGACCCAGTACTTC. Translating gives CASSPRGQGRLGETQYF.

The J gene is TRBJ1-1, the V gene TRBV6-5; the D is unclear. Germline V gene lookup returns CDR1 MNHEY and CDR2 SVGAGI. Trimming took off 6 bases at V and 2 bases at J, with 10 bases between the two ends. CDR3 length equals 13 residues. The CDR3, as DNA: TGTGCCAGCAGCAACGGAGGTAACACTGAAGCTTTCTTT. It specifies CASSNGGNTEAFF.

For this clone: Other DNA variants within this sample encode the same CDR3. This chain uses TRBV9 with TRBJ2-3; D might be TRBD2 (5 bases). Germline V gives CDR1 SGDLS, CDR2 YYNGEE. Trimming removed 3 bases at V and 0 bases at J, with 8 bases between. There are 14 residues in the CDR3. This chain's CDR3 is CASSGGSSTDTQYF. Here the CDR3 DNA reads TGTGCCAGCAGCGGCGGGTCGAGCACAGATACGCAGTATTTT.

The V call is TRBV19, the J call TRBJ1-1, with 7 bases aligning to TRBD1. V shed 8 bases and J 0 bases; nucleotides not matched to a gene: 6. Germline V lookup: CDR1 LNHDA, CDR2 SQIVND (reference sequence). This CDR3 comprises 14 residues. The CDR3 loop is CASRDRGMNTEAFF. CDR3 nucleotide sequence: TGTGCCAGTCGGGACAGAGGGATGAACACTGAAGCTTTCTTT. Based on the CDR3 plus reference TRBV19 and TRBJ1-1, the full variable domain is DGGITQSPKYLFRKEGQNVTLSCEQNLNHDAMYWYRQDPGQGLRLIYYSQIVNDFQKGDIAEGYSVSREKKESFPLTVTSAQKNPTAFYLCASRDRGMNTEAFFGQGTRLTVV.

V and J are TRBV6-5 and TRBJ1-3; the D gene is possibly TRBD1 (5 bases). Trimming shortened V by 2 bases and J by 4 bases, and 15 bases separated the two germline ends. This CDR3 region has 16 residues. Germline V CDR1 and CDR2: MNHEY, SVGAGI. The CDR3 spells CASSYQQAAWGNTIYF. The CDR3 nucleotides read TGTGCCAGCAGTTACCAACAGGCCGCGTGGGGAAACACCATATATTTT.

The rearrangement links TRBV5-6 to TRBJ2-5, with 7 positions matching TRBD1. The better agreement between TRBJ2-7 and the DNA end casts doubt on the J call. The CDR3 runs to 12 residues. The germline gives CDR1 SGHDT, CDR2 YYEEEE. The CDR3 DNA reads TGTGCCAGCAGCTTGGAGGGGGCCGAGCAGTACTTC. This translates into CASSLEGAEQYF.

J is TRBJ1-3 and V is TRBV6-5; 7 bases map to TRBD1. Germline V gene sequence: CDR1 MNHEY, CDR2 SVGAGI. CDR3 length: 15 residues. J was trimmed by 0 bases and V by 8 bases; bases with no gene match: 7. The CDR3 loop reads CASRRWDSSGNTIYF. As DNA, the CDR3 is TGTGCCAGCCGGCGATGGGACAGCTCTGGAAACACCATATATTTT.

The gene calls are TRBV7-8 and TRBJ2-5; weak D call: TRBD2 (6 bases). The CDR3 runs 15 residues. V was shortened by 4 bases and J by 3 bases, with 15 bases between the two germline ends. Germline CDR1 is SGHVS and CDR2 is FQNEAQ. The DNA for the CDR3 is TGTGCCAGCAGCTCGGTTCCGGGGGTTAAAGAGACCCAGTACTTC. Its translation: CASSSVPGVKETQYF.